This T cell receptor beta chain derives from a study of monozygotic twins with inflammatory bowel disease. TCRdb reprocessed the 5' RACE reads; each CDR3 protein has one entry and no DNA is given. In all, the sample yields more than 300,000 distinct CDR3 sequences. The V gene's germline CDR1 is KGHSH and CDR2 LQKENI. The CDR3 extends over 15 amino acids. The genes are TRBV18 and TRBJ1-5. Sequenced material: blood. This receptor was identified in a human donor with ulcerative colitis or Crohn's disease, or a healthy co-twin of an affected twin (not recorded which). CDR3 amino acids: CASSRGEGSNQPQHF.